A selection of T cell receptor beta chains follows, all from one sample in a study of OX40 agonist ivuxolimab in advanced cancers. Data came from immunoSEQ multiplex PCR; TCRdb stores just in-frame clones and leaves some out. The table lists more than 65,000 clones, approximately 91% of them singletons. Sequenced material: CD4+ or CD8+ T cells sorted from blood, taken in a trial of the OX40 agonist ivuxolimab. These receptors originate from an adult with an advanced solid tumor such as melanoma, head and neck, liver or kidney cancer. The CDR3 runs from the conserved cysteine through the conserved F or W. Each record gives: CDR3 length, J gene, V gene, D gene, clone size, CDR3 DNA, CDR3 protein. D genes are given only for firm matches. Clone size is stated in some rows and not others, as once, few, many or a class when expanded.

13	TRBJ2-3	TRBV6-4	TRBD2	NA	TGTGCCAGCAGTGAACTAGCGGGAGTTTTTCCGCATTTT	CASSELAGVFPHF
13	TRBJ2-3	TRBV7-3	TRBD1	NA	TGTGCCAGCAGCTTAACGACAGGGGATACGCAGTATTTT	CASSLTTGDTQYF
15	TRBJ2-1	TRBV11-2	NA	NA	TGTGCCAGCAGCCTAAAGGTTCAGGGGTCCAATGAGCAGTTCTTC	CASSLKVQGSNEQFF
15	TRBJ2-1	TRBV11-1	TRBD2	NA	TGTGCCAGCAGCTTAGGGCTAGCGGGAAAGACTGAGCAGTTCTTC	CASSLGLAGKTEQFF
15	TRBJ1-5	TRBV19	TRBD1	few	TGTGCCAGTAGGAGGACAGGGTCTAGCAATCAGCCCCAGCATTTT	CASRRTGSSNQPQHF
11	TRBJ2-7	TRBV29-1	NA	NA	TGCAGCCTTTCCGTGGGATACGAGCAGTACTTC	CSLSVGYEQYF
14	TRBJ2-7	TRBV5-1	NA	NA	TGCGCCAGCAGCTTGGACGCAATTGGCTACGAGCAGTACTTC	CASSLDAIGYEQYF
15	TRBJ1-1	TRBV7-3	NA	NA	TGTGCCAGCAGCCTCCAGACAGGATCGAACACTGAAGCTTTCTTT	CASSLQTGSNTEAFF
14	TRBJ2-1	TRBV5-4	NA	NA	TGTGCCAGCAGCTTGGCAGGGAGAAACAATGAGCAGTTCTTC	CASSLAGRNNEQFF
16	TRBJ1-5	TRBV5-5	NA	NA	TGTGCCAGCAGCGACTTCGCTGCTTTTGGGAATCAGCCCCAGCATTTT	CASSDFAAFGNQPQHF
16	TRBJ1-4	TRBV14	NA	NA	TGTGCCAGCAGCCAGGACCGACCTGCGGCTAATGAAAAACTGTTTTTT	CASSQDRPAANEKLFF
12	TRBJ2-1	TRBV11-2	NA	NA	TGTGCCAGCAGCCAATGGACGCCTAAGCAGTTCTTC	CASSQWTPKQFF
17	TRBJ1-3	TRBV12-5	TRBD1	NA	TGTGCTAGTGGTTTGACCACACAGGGGCGCTCTGGAAACACCATATATTTT	CASGLTTQGRSGNTIYF
15	TRBJ2-7	TRBV6-5	TRBD1	NA	TGTGCCAGCAGTTACTCGGCAGGGGGCTTGGACGAGCAGTACTTC	CASSYSAGGLDEQYF
14	TRBJ2-5	TRBV7-3	TRBD2	NA	TGTGCCAGCAGCTTAATAGCGGGAGAGGGGACCCAGTACTTC	CASSLIAGEGTQYF